Presented here are 32 T cell receptor beta chains from one specimen sequenced in a study of T-cell reconstitution after alpha-beta-depleted transplantation in children. The library targeted TCRbeta and was prepared with unique molecular identifiers. TCRdb analysed the PCR reads with MiXCR anew, one entry per CDR3 protein. Of around 370,000 distinct CDR3 sequences in the sample, about 9.3% were seen once. The sequenced sample was PBMCs from the stem cell graft donor, obtained from the stem cell graft. The receptor set was obtained from a human donor who donated a stem cell graft to a child with acute lymphoblastic leukemia.

There are a few counts of this clonotype. The rearrangement links TRBV20-1 to TRBJ2-2; 9 bases agree with TRBD1. CDR3 size: 12 residues. The ends lost 8 bases at V and 6 bases at J; junction bases unmatched: 4. Germline loops: CDR1 DFQATT, CDR2 SNEGSKA (reference sequence). DNA for the CDR3: TGCAGTACCGGGACAGGGCCCGGGGAGCTGTTTTTT. It is translated as CSTGTGPGELFF.

The chain links TRBV4-3 to TRBJ2-7; TRBD1 aligns across 11 bases. With V trimmed by 3 bases and J by 3 bases, 19 bases remained unmatched. Germline CDR1 and CDR2: LGHNA and YSLEER. This CDR3 is 20 amino acids long. This CDR3 is CASSQNRGFIDGTGGYEQYF. In DNA, the CDR3 is TGCGCCAGCAGCCAGAACAGAGGGTTTATTGATGGGACAGGGGGCTACGAGCAGTACTTC.

The rearrangement joins TRBV7-9 to TRBJ2-1, with D hard to call. The CDR3 covers 13 residues. Per the germline V gene, CDR1 is SEHNR and CDR2 is FQNEAQ (reference sequence). V lost 5 bases, J lost 9 bases, and 14 bases lay in between. CDR3 sequence (DNA): TGTGCCAGCAGCGCTCAGTCACAGCCTGAGCAGTTCTTC. Protein product: CASSAQSQPEQFF.

The gene calls are TRBV7-9 and TRBJ2-1; D gene unclear. Trimming removed 5 bases from V and 7 bases from J, with 9 bases in between. Germline V gene lookup returns CDR1 SEHNR and CDR2 FQNEAQ (reference sequence). This CDR3 spans 12 amino acids. CDR3 in amino acids: CASSGPANEQFF. CDR3 nucleotides: TGTGCCAGCAGCGGCCCCGCGAATGAGCAGTTCTTC.

The chain combines TRBV12-3 or TRBV12-4 with TRBJ1-1; 9 bases match TRBD1. V shed 4 bases and J 12 bases; nucleotides not matched to a gene: 12. The CDR3 extends over 14 amino acids. The CDR3, as DNA: TGTGCCAGCAGTTGGACGCCCGGGACAGGGATGACTTTCTTT. This gives the protein CASSWTPGTGMTFF.

The chain links TRBV20-1 to TRBJ2-2; maybe TRBD1 (5 bases). V dropped 0 bases and J dropped 4 bases, with 9 bases sitting between them. The CDR3 is 14 residues long. CDR1 is DFQATT, CDR2 SNEGSKA, per germline (reference sequence). CDR3 DNA: TGCAGTGCTAGAGATCAGGGCAGCACCGGGGAGCTGTTTTTT. It translates to CSARDQGSTGELFF.

This clonotype has a handful of counts. V gene TRBV6-5 combines with J gene TRBJ2-3; 7 nucleotides match TRBD1. Germline V gives CDR1 MNHEY, CDR2 SVGAGI. This CDR3 contains 16 residues. Losses at the gene ends were 2 bases for V and 1 base for J; bases not matched to a gene: 6. The CDR3 sequence is CASSYTPTGGTDTQYF. CDR3 coding DNA: TGTGCCAGCAGTTACACCCCTACAGGGGGCACAGATACGCAGTATTTT.

This clonotype was counted only a few times. This sequence joins TRBV29-1 and TRBJ2-2; 9 bases agree with TRBD2. The junction had 3 bases not matched to a gene; V was cut back by 3 bases and J by 1 base. The germline CDR1 and CDR2 sequences are SQVTM and ANQGSEA. CDR3 size: 15 residues. This CDR3 is CSVETSGLNTGELFF. CDR3 nucleotide sequence: TGCAGCGTTGAGACTAGCGGACTGAACACCGGGGAGCTGTTTTTT.

The chain combines TRBV12-3 or TRBV12-4 with TRBJ2-6, with a possible D match to TRBD1 (7 bases). V dropped 5 bases and J dropped 4 bases, with 12 bases sitting between them. The CDR3 has 15 amino acids. The CDR3 reads CASSTQGGGANVLTF. The CDR3, as DNA: TGTGCCAGCAGTACCCAGGGGGGAGGGGCCAACGTCCTGACTTTC.

This clonotype appeared a few times. V is TRBV2 and J is TRBJ2-2; 11 nucleotides align to TRBD1. The germline gives CDR1 SNHLY, CDR2 FYNNEI. V dropped 6 bases and J dropped 5; count of bases not matched to a gene: 5. CDR3 size: 15 residues. CDR3 loop: CASRKDRGLTGELFF. The DNA of the CDR3 is TGTGCCAGCAGGAAGGACAGGGGGCTAACCGGGGAGCTGTTTTTT. The entire variable domain, with the rest obtained from reference TRBV2 and TRBJ2-2, is as follows: EPEVTQTPSHQVTQMGQEVILRCVPISNHLYFYWYRQILGQKVEFLVSFYNNEISEKSEIFDDQFSVERPDGSNFTLKIRSTKLEDSAMYFCASRKDRGLTGELFFGEGSRLTVL.

This clonotype was seen a handful of times. This rearrangement joins TRBV20-1 to TRBJ1-4; TRBD1 might be the D (5 bases). This CDR3 region has 13 residues. Germline V lookup: CDR1 DFQATT, CDR2 SNEGSKA (reference sequence). CDR3 DNA: TGCGGAGCGCTTAGGCTGGGGGGAGAAAAACTGTTTTTT. Its translation is CGALRLGGEKLFF.

This clonotype was counted ten times or more. The gene calls are TRBV4-3 and TRBJ1-6, with D possibly TRBD1 on 5 matching bases. The CDR3 consists of 18 residues. Trimming stripped 0 bases from V and 6 bases from J, with 18 bases between. Germline values: CDR1 LGHNA, CDR2 YSLEER. CDR3 amino acids: CASSQDRGFGDRNSPLHF. CDR3 DNA: TGCGCCAGCAGCCAAGATCGGGGGTTCGGGGATCGTAATTCACCCCTCCACTTT.

The chain is built from TRBV6-2 or TRBV6-3 and TRBJ2-1; unclear D gene. CDR1 and CDR2 (germline): MNHEY, SVGEGT. Trimming removed 9 bases from V and 0 bases from J, with 15 bases in between. CDR3 length: 15 amino acids. The CDR3 loop reads CASYTSTGSYNEQFF. In DNA, the CDR3 is TGTGCCAGTTATACCTCGACCGGCTCCTACAATGAGCAGTTCTTC.

V gene TRBV20-1 combines with J gene TRBJ2-7; 7 nucleotides match TRBD2. The J segment lost 6 bases and the V segment lost 1 base, leaving 6 bases of the junction unmatched. The CDR3 spans 13 residues. Per the germline V gene, CDR1 is DFQATT and CDR2 is SNEGSKA (reference sequence). The CDR3 reads CSARGLALGEQYF. The CDR3 bases are TGCAGTGCTAGAGGACTAGCACTAGGCGAGCAGTACTTC.

This clonotype showed up just a few times. The J gene is TRBJ2-1, the V gene TRBV5-1; D not certain. Per germline, CDR1 SGHRS and CDR2 YFSETQ. Trimming removed 1 base at V and 5 bases at J, with 13 bases between. CDR3 size: 15 residues. CDR3 protein: CASSLNTGPDNEQFF. The CDR3 DNA reads as TGCGCCAGCAGCTTGAATACTGGGCCGGACAATGAGCAGTTCTTC.

The chain employs TRBV12-3 or TRBV12-4 and TRBJ2-1; 10 bases fit TRBD2. The CDR3 contains 15 residues. V lost 1 base, J lost 6 bases, and 3 bases stayed unmatched. The CDR3 region is CASSLGAGGGNEQFF. The CDR3, as DNA: TGTGCCAGCAGTTTAGGAGCGGGAGGGGGCAATGAGCAGTTCTTC.

This clonotype was counted only a few times. The rearrangement joins TRBV28 to TRBJ2-7; TRBD1 might be the D (5 bases). Germline V gene data show CDR1 as MDHEN and CDR2 as SYDVKM. The V and J ends lost 5 bases and 6 bases respectively, with 14 bases between them. CDR3 size: 13 residues. CDR3 DNA: TGTGCCAGCAGTCGCCCTGGTAGGGGCGAGCAGTACTTC. Its protein product is CASSRPGRGEQYF.

This sequence joins TRBV5-5 and TRBJ1-1; a weak D match, TRBD1 (5 bases). This CDR3 region has 17 residues. V was clipped by 4 bases and J by 0 bases, with 19 bases between them. CDR1 SGHKS and CDR2 YYEKEE come from the germline V gene (reference sequence). CDR3 amino acids: CASSQRVGWGMNTEAFF. CDR3 DNA: TGTGCCAGCAGCCAACGAGTGGGTTGGGGCATGAACACTGAAGCTTTCTTT.

V usage is TRBV18 and J usage is TRBJ1-4; possible D gene TRBD1, 5 bases. The V gene's germline CDR1 is KGHSH and CDR2 LQKENI. This CDR3 spans 16 amino acids. The V and J ends lost 5 bases and 8 bases respectively, with 21 bases between them. The chain's CDR3 is CASSSNRFTGIEKLFF. The CDR3 DNA sequence: TGTGCCAGCTCATCCAACAGGTTCACCGGCATCGAAAAACTGTTTTTT.

The chain uses TRBV30 and TRBJ2-7, with 7 bases identical to TRBD1. The CDR3 totals 11 residues. With 8 bases clipped from V and 5 bases from J, the junction kept 6 bases outside the gene matches. The germline gives CDR1 GTSNPN, CDR2 SVGIG (reference sequence). The CDR3 loop reads CARDSNHEQYF. CDR3 DNA sequence: TGTGCCCGGGACAGTAACCACGAGCAGTACTTC.

The V gene is TRBV23-1, the J gene TRBJ2-7, with 9 bases that match TRBD1. TRBV23-1 counts as an open reading frame of uncertain function. Trimming cost V 1 base and J 3 bases; bases outside gene matches: 19. The CDR3 is 20 residues long. The CDR3 DNA is TGCGCCAGCAGTCAATATAGTCGGGACAGGGTTCTACGGGGACTCTACGAGCAGTACTTC. It is translated as CASSQYSRDRVLRGLYEQYF.

This clonotype was seen only a few times. V is TRBV5-5 and J is TRBJ1-1, with D perhaps matching TRBD1 (5 bases). From germline, CDR1 is SGHKS and CDR2 YYEKEE (reference sequence). The CDR3 runs to 15 residues. V lost 3 bases and J lost 4, with 16 bases in between. CDR3 amino acids: CASSYLRQGGTEAFF. The CDR3 DNA sequence: TGTGCCAGCAGCTACCTTCGGCAGGGTGGCACTGAAGCTTTCTTT.

This clonotype was found a few times. The chain recombines TRBV6-6 with TRBJ1-2; D unresolved. V lost 2 bases and J 8 bases, leaving 9 bases between the germline ends. Per the germline V gene, CDR1 is MNHNY and CDR2 is SVGAGI (reference sequence). This CDR3 has 12 amino acids. As DNA, the CDR3 is TGTGCCAGCAGTTACGATCGGTTCGGCTACACCTTC. Translation: CASSYDRFGYTF.

This clonotype showed up just a few times. The chain couples TRBV5-6 to TRBJ2-4, with 10 bases fitting TRBD1. CDR1 is SGHDT and CDR2 is YYEEEE in the germline V gene. This CDR3 has 16 residues. V lost 0 bases and J lost 7; bases outside the gene matches: 7. This CDR3 reads CASSLAYGTGVNIQYF. The CDR3 region has the DNA TGTGCCAGCAGCTTGGCTTATGGGACAGGGGTGAACATTCAGTACTTC.

This clonotype was found a few times. V and J are TRBV28 and TRBJ2-3; D is uncertain. The V and J ends lost 5 bases and 0 bases respectively, with 12 bases between them. Germline assignment: CDR1 MDHEN and CDR2 SYDVKM. The length of the CDR3 is 15 residues. The CDR3 reads CASSPQLASTDTQYF. The CDR3 bases are TGTGCCAGCAGTCCTCAGTTAGCTAGCACAGATACGCAGTATTTT.

V usage is TRBV27 and J usage is TRBJ1-5; D is uncertain. Trimming stripped 4 bases from V and 4 bases from J, with 8 bases between. Germline V gene data show CDR1 as MNHEY and CDR2 as SMNVEV (reference sequence). The CDR3 spans 13 residues. The CDR3 loop reads CASSWLSNQPQHF. The CDR3 DNA reads TGTGCCAGCAGTTGGCTGAGTAATCAGCCCCAGCATTTT.

This rearrangement joins TRBV4-1 to TRBJ2-7; the D gene is possibly TRBD2 (5 bases). CDR3 size: 18 residues. Trimming shortened V by 2 bases and J by 5 bases, and 25 bases separated the two germline ends. Germline CDR1 and CDR2: MGHRA and YSYEKL. The CDR3 DNA is TGCGCCAGCAGCCAATCTTGGGTGCGCACCACCCGGGAACACGAGCAGTACTTC. Protein: CASSQSWVRTTREHEQYF.

The chain joins TRBV28 to TRBJ2-5; the D gene is possibly TRBD2 (6 bases). Per the germline V gene, CDR1 is MDHEN and CDR2 is SYDVKM. The CDR3 loop spans 14 amino acids. The V end lost 1 base, the J end lost 2 bases, and 8 bases lay between the germline ends. The CDR3 DNA is TGTGCCAGCAGTTTATCGGACTATCAAGAGACCCAGTACTTC. This translates into CASSLSDYQETQYF.

This chain uses TRBV29-1 with TRBJ2-1; 8 bases line up with TRBD1. V lost 6 bases to trimming and J lost 4 bases; unmatched junction nucleotides: 11. Germline-derived CDR1 and CDR2 are SQVTM and ANQGSEA. The CDR3 totals 15 residues. The CDR3 here is CSVSSGTGRYNEQFF. The CDR3 nucleotides read TGCAGCGTATCCTCCGGGACAGGACGTTACAATGAGCAGTTCTTC.

There are a few counts of this clonotype. This sequence joins TRBV12-3 or TRBV12-4 and TRBJ1-1; a weak D match, TRBD1 (6 bases). Trimming pared 8 bases from V and 0 bases from J, leaving 19 bases between. The CDR3 runs to 16 residues. The CDR3 region is CASGPRGAVMNTEAFF. The CDR3 DNA follows: TGTGCCAGCGGGCCCCGGGGGGCGGTCATGAACACTGAAGCTTTCTTT.

The chain links TRBV7-8 to TRBJ2-1, with D maybe TRBD1 (6 bases). The germline V gene has CDR1 SGHVS and CDR2 FQNEAQ. This CDR3 has 16 residues. The V gene lost 7 bases and the J gene lost 4 bases, with 20 bases spanning the gap. CDR3 residues: CASTPLRDTKYNEQFF. CDR3 nucleotides: TGTGCCAGCACCCCCCTCAGGGACACCAAGTACAATGAGCAGTTCTTC.

The chain links TRBV5-1 to TRBJ1-5; 12 positions match TRBD1. Germline V CDR1 and CDR2: SGHRS, YFSETQ. The CDR3 extends over 15 amino acids. V gave up 5 bases and J gave up 9 bases; unmatched junction bases: 9. CDR3 coding DNA: TGCGCCAGCAGTCCCGGGACAGGGGGCTTTACGCCCCAGCATTTT. Translating it yields CASSPGTGGFTPQHF.